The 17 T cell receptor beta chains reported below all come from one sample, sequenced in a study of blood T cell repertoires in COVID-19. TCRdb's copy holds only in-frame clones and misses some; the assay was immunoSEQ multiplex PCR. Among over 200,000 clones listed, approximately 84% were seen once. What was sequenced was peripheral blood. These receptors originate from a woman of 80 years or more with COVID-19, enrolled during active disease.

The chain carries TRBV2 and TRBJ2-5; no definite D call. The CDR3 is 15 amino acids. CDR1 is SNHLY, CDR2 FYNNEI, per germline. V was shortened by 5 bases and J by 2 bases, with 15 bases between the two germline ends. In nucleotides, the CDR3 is TGTGCCAGCAGTCGGTCTATTCCCCGGCAAGAGACCCAGTACTTC. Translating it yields CASSRSIPRQETQYF.

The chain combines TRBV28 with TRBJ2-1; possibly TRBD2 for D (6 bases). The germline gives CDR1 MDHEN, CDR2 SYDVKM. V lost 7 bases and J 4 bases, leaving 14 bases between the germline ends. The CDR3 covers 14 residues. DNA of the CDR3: TGTGCCAGCATTTTTAGCGGCCCTTACAATGAGCAGTTCTTC. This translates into CASIFSGPYNEQFF.

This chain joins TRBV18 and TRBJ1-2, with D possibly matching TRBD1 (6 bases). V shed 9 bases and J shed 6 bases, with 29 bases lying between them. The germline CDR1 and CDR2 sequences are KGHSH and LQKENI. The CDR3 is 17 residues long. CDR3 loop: CASQGIDRDIMGNGYTF. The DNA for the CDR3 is TGTGCCAGTCAAGGGATCGACCGGGACATCATGGGGAATGGCTACACCTTC.

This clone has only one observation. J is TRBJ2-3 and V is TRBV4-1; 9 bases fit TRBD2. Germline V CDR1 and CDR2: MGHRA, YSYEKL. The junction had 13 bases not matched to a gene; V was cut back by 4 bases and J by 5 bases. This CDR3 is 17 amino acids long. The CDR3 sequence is CASSPSGTSKERDTQYF. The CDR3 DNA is TGCGCCAGCAGCCCATCCGGGACTAGCAAGGAGAGAGATACGCAGTATTTT.

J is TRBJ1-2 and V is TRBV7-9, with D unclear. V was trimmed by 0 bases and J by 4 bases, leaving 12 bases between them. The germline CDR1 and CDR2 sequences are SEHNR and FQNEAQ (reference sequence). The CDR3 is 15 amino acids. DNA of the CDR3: TGTGCCAGCAGCTTAGCGGGTCAGCGAGTCTATGGCTACACCTTC. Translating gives CASSLAGQRVYGYTF.

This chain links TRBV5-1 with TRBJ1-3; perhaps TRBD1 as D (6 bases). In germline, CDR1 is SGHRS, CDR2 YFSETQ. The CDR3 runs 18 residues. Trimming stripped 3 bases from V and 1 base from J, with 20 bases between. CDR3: CASSSTVRGSGSGNTIYF. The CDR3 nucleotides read TGCGCCAGCAGCTCAACCGTCAGGGGCAGTGGTTCTGGAAACACCATATATTTT. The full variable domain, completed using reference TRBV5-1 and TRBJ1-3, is KAGVTQTPRYLIKTRGQQVTLSCSPISGHRSVSWYQQTPGQGLQFLFEYFSETQRNKGNFPGRFSGRQFSNSRSEMNVSTLELGDSALYLCASSSTVRGSGSGNTIYFGEGSWLTVV.

CDR3 protein: CASSATGGEKLFF. CDR3 sequence (DNA): TGTGCCAGTAGTGCGACAGGGGGTGAAAAACTGTTTTTT. The gene calls are TRBV19 and TRBJ1-4; 9 nucleotides line up with TRBD1. V was pared by 5 bases and J by 7 bases, with 2 bases of the junction left unmatched. The germline gives CDR1 LNHDA, CDR2 SQIVND (reference sequence). The CDR3 loop spans 13 amino acids.

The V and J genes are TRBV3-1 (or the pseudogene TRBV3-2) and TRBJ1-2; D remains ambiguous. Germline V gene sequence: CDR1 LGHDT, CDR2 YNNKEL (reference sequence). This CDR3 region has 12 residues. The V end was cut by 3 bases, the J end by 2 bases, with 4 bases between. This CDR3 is CASSQGNYGYTF. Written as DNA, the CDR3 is TGTGCCAGCAGCCAGGGCAACTATGGCTACACCTTC.

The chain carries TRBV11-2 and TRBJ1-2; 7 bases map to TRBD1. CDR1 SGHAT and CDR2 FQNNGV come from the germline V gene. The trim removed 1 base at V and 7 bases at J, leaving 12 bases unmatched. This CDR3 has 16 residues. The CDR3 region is CASSLGPGDSTFGYTF. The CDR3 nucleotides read TGTGCCAGCAGCTTAGGGCCCGGGGACAGTACTTTTGGCTACACCTTC.

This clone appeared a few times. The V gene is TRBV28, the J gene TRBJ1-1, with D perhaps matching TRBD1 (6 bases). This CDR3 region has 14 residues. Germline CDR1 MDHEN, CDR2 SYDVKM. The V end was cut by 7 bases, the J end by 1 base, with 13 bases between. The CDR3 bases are TGTGCCAGCACCTGGCCCAGGGGGAACACTGAAGCTTTCTTT. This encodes CASTWPRGNTEAFF.

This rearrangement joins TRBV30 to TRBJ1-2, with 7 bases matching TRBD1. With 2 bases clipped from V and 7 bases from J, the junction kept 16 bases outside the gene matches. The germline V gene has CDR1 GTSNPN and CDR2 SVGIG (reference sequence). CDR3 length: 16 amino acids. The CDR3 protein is CAWSTGRGATICGYTF. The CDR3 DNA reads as TGTGCCTGGAGTACCGGCAGGGGGGCAACGATTTGTGGCTACACCTTC.

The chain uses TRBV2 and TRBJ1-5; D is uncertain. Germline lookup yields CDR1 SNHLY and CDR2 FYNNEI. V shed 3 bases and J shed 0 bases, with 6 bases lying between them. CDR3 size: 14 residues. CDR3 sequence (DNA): TGTGCCAGCAGTGACAGGCATAGCAATCAGCCCCAGCATTTT. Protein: CASSDRHSNQPQHF.

As DNA, the CDR3 is TGTGCCAGCAGCTTTGGACTGTCCCGCCCAGATACGCAGTATTTT. Encoded protein: CASSFGLSRPDTQYF. This chain connects TRBV5-6 to TRBJ2-3; D is possibly TRBD2 (5 bases). Germline CDR1 SGHDT, CDR2 YYEEEE. Trimming stripped 2 bases from V and 4 bases from J, with 14 bases between. The CDR3 covers 15 residues.

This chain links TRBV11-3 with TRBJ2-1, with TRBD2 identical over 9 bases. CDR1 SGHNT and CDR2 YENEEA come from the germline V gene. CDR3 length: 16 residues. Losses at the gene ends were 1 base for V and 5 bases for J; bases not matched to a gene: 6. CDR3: CASSLGNSGSHNEQFF. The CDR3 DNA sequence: TGTGCCAGCAGCTTAGGCAATAGCGGGAGCCACAATGAGCAGTTCTTC.

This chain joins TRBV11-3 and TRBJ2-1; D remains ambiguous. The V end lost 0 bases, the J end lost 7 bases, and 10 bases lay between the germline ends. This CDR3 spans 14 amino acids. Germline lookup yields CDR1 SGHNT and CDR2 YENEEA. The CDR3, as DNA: TGTGCCAGCAGCTTAGACAGTTATGGTAATGAGCAGTTCTTC. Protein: CASSLDSYGNEQFF.

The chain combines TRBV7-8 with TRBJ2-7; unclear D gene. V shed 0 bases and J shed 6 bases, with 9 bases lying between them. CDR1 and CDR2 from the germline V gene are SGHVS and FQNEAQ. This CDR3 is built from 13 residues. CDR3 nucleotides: TGTGCCAGCAGCTTAGCGCCTGGCTCCGAGCAGTACTTC. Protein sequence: CASSLAPGSEQYF.

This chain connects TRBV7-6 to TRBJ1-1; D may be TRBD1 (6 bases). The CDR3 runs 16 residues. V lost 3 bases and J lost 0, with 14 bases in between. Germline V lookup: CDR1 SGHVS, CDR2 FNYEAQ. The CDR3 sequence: CASSFIGTSMNTEAFF. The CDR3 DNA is TGTGCCAGCAGCTTCATCGGGACAAGCATGAACACTGAAGCTTTCTTT.